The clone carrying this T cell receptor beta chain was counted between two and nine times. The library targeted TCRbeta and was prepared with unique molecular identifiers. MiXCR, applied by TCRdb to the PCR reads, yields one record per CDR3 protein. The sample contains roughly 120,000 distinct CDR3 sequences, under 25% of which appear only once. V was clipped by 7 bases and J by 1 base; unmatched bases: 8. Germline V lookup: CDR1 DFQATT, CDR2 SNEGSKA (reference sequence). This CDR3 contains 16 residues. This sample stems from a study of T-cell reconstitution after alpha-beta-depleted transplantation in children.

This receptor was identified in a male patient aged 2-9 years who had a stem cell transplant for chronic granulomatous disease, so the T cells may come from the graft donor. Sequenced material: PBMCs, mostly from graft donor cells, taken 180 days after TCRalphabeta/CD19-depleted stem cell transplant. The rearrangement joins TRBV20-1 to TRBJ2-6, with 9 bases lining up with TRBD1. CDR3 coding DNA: TGCAGTGGCTCACAGGGGGCAGTTTCTGGGGCCAACGTCCTGACTTTC. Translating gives CSGSQGAVSGANVLTF.